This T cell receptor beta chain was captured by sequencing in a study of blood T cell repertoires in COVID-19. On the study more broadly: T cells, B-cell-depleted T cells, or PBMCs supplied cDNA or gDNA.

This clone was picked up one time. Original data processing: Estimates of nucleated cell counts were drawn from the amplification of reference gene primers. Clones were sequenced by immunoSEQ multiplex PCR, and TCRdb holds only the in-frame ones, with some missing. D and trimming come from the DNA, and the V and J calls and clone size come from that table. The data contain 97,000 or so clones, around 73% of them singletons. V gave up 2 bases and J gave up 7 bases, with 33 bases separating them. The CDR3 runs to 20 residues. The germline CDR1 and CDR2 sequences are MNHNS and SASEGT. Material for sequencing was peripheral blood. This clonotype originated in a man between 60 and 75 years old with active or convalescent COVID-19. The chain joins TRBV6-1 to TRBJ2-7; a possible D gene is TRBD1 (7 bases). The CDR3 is CASSESGVRVFNDRAGEQYV. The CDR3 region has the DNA TGTGCCAGCAGTGAATCGGGAGTTAGGGTTTTCAATGACAGGGCTGGAGAGCAGTACGTC.